This TCR beta chain was profiled in a study of T cell repertoires in aging, cancer and after chemotherapy. Background on the study: Paired samples before and after chemotherapy came from glioblastoma patients receiving temozolomide-based therapy. Some 10 million TCR reads were in the whole dataset.

Amplification of TCR beta used genomic DNA extracted from peripheral blood. Multiplex touch-down PCR with TRB-A/B primers amplified rearranged V-D-J TRB sequences. MiXCR, run by TCRdb on the multiplex PCR reads, gives a single entry per CDR3 protein. The sample consists of several thousand distinct CDR3 sequences, 53% of them appearing once. CDR1 is MDHEN, CDR2 SYDVKM, per germline. The CDR3 covers 15 residues. The V segment lost 3 bases and the J segment 0 bases; nucleotides outside the gene matches: 5. This clonotype was obtained from a human donor with a solid tumor. Sample: blood. This chain uses TRBV28 with TRBJ2-7, with 7 nucleotides matching TRBD2. CDR3 in DNA: TGTGCCAGCAGTTTGGCGGGAGTCCTCTCCTACGAGCAGTACTTC. Encoded protein: CASSLAGVLSYEQYF.